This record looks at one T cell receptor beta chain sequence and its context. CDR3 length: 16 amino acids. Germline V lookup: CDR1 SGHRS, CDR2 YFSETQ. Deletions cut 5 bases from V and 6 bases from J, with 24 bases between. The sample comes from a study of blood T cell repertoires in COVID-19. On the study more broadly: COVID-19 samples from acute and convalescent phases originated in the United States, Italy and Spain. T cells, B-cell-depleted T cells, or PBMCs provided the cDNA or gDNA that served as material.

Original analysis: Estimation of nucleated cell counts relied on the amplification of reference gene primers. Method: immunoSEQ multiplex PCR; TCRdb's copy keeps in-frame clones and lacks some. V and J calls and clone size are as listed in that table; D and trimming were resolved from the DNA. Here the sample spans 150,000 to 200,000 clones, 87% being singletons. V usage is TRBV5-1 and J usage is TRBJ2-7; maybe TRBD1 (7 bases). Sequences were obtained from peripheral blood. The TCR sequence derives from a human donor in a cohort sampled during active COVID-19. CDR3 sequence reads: CASSLTRGGKGAEQYF. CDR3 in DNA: TGCGCCAGCAGTCTGACCCGAGGGGGGAAGGGGGCCGAGCAGTACTTC.